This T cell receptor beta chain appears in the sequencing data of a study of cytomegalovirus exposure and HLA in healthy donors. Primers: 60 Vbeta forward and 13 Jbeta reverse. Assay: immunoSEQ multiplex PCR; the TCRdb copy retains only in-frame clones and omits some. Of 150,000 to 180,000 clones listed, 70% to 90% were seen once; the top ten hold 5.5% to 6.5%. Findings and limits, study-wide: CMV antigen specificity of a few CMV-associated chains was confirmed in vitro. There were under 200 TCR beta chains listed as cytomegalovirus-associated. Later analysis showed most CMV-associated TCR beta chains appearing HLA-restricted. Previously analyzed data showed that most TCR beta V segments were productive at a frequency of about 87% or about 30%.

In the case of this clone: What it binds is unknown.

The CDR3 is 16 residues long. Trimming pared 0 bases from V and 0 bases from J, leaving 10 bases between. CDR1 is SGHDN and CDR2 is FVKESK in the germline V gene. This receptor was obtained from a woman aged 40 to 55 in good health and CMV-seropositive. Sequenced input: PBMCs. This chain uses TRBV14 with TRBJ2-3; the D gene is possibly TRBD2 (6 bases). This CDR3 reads CASSQEGGFSTDTQYF. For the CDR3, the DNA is TGTGCCAGCAGCCAAGAGGGGGGATTTAGCACAGATACGCAGTATTTT.